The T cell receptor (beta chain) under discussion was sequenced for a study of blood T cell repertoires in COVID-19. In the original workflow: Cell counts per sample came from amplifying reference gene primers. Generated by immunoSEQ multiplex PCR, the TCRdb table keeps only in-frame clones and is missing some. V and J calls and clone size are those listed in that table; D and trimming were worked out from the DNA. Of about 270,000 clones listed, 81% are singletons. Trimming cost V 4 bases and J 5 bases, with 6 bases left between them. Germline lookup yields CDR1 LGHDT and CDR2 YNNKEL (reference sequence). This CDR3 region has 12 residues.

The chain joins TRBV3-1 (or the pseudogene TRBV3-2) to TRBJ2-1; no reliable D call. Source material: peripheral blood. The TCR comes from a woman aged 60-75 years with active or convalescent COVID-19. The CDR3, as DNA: TGTGCCAGCAGCCGACTTGACAATGAGCAGTTCTTC. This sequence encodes CASSRLDNEQFF.